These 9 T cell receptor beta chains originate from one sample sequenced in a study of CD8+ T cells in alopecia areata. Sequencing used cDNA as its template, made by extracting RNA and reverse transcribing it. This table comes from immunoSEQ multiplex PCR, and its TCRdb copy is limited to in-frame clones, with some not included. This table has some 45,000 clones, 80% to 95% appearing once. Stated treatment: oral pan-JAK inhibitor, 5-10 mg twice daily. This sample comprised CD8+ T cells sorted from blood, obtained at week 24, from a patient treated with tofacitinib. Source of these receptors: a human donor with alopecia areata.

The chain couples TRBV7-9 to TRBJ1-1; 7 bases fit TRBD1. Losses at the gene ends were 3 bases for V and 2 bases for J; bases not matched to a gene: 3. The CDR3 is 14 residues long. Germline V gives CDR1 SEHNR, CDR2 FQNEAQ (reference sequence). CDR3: CASSLGDRNTEAFF. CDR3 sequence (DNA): TGTGCCAGCAGCTTGGGGGACAGAAACACTGAAGCTTTCTTT.

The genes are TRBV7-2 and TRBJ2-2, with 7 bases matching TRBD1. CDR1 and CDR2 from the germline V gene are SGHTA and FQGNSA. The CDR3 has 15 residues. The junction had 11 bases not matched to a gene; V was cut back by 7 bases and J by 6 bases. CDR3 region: CASNDLQGYPGELFF. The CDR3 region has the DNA TGTGCCAGCAACGATCTACAGGGGTACCCCGGGGAGCTGTTTTTT.

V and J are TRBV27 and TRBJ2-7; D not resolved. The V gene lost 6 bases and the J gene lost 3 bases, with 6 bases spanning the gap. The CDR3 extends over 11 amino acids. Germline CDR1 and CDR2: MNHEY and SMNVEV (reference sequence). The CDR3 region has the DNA TGTGCCAGCAGCAGTAACTACGAGCAGTACTTC. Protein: CASSSNYEQYF.

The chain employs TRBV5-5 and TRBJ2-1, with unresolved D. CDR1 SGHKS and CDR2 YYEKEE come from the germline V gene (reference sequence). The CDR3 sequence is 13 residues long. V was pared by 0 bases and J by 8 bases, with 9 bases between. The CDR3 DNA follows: TGTGCCAGCAGCTTGGGAGGTGTGGATGAGCAGTTCTTC. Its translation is CASSLGGVDEQFF.

In DNA form, the CDR3 reads TGTGCCATCAGTGAGGACAGCGGGGGGGCAATTGATACGCAGTATTTT. It is translated as CAISEDSGGAIDTQYF. The chain couples TRBV10-3 to TRBJ2-3; TRBD2 aligns across 10 bases. Germline V gene data show CDR1 as ENHRY and CDR2 as SYGVKD. V was pared by 2 bases and J by 6 bases, with 8 bases of the junction left unmatched. The CDR3 is made up of 16 amino acids.

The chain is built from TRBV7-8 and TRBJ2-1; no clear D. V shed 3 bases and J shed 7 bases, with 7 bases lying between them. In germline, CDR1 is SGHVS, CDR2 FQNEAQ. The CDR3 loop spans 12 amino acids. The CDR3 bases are TGTGCCAGCAGCTTCTTATTGAATGAGCAGTTCTTC. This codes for CASSFLLNEQFF.

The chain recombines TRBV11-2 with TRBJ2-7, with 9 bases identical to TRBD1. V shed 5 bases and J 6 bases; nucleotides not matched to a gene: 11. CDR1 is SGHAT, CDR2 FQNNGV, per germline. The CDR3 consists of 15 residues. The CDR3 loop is CASSPQPQGAGEQYF. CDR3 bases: TGTGCCAGCAGCCCTCAACCACAGGGGGCTGGCGAGCAGTACTTC.

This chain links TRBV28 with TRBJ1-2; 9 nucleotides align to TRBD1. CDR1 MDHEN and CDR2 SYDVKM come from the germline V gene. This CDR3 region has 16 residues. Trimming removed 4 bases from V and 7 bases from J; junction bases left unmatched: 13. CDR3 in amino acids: CASSSNLQGARFGYTF. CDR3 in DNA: TGTGCCAGCAGTTCTAACCTACAGGGGGCAAGGTTTGGCTACACCTTC.

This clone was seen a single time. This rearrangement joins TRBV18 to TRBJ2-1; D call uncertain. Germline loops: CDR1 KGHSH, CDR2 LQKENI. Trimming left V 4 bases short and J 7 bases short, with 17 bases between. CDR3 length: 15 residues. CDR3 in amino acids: CASSLYRPLGNEQFF. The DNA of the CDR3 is TGTGCCAGCTCACTTTATAGGCCATTAGGGAATGAGCAGTTCTTC.